This TCR beta chain was identified during a study of identical twins. This clonotype occurred many times. Its antigen remains unknown. TCRdb reprocessed the 5' RACE reads via MiXCR and lists one record per CDR3 protein. The data contain around 370,000 distinct CDR3 sequences, approximately 10% of them singletons. General study points: Low generation-probability sequences were in excess among twin-shared out-of-frame alpha sequences. Memory repertoires showed no such pattern, whereas abundant cord blood beta clonotypes carried fewer insertions.

V was clipped by 0 bases and J by 8 bases, with 13 bases between them. CDR1 is KGHSH and CDR2 is LQKENI in the germline V gene. The CDR3 totals 15 residues. V is TRBV18 and J is TRBJ1-4; tentatively, D is TRBD1 (6 bases). The sequenced sample was naive T cells sorted from blood. This TCR was recovered from a woman aged 45 to 65 in good health. CDR3 bases: TGTGCCAGCTCACCACCGGCAGGGGTACGGGAAAAACTGTTTTTT. This codes for CASSPPAGVREKLFF.